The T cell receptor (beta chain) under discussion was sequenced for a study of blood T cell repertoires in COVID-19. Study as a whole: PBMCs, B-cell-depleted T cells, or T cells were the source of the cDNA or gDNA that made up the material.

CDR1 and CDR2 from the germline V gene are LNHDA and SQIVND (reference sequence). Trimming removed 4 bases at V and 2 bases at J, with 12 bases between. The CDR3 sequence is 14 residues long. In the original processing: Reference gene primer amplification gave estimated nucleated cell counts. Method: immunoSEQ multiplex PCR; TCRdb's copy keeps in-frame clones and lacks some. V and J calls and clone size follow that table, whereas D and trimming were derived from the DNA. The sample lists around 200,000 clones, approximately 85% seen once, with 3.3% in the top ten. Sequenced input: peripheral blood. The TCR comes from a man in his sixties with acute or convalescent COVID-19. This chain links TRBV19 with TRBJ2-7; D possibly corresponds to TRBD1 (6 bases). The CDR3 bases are TGTGCCAGTAGTACTAAGACAGGTCCCTACGAGCAGTACTTC. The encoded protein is CASSTKTGPYEQYF.